The 20 T cell receptor beta chains below were found in one sample sequenced in a study of shared clonotypes between healthy human individuals. The assay was immunoSEQ multiplex PCR, and TCRdb's table has in-frame clones only and misses some. The repertoire consists of roughly 2.1 million clones, with under 95% occurring once and the leading ten covering about 1.8%. Selected positively for CCR7 and CD45RO-negative, naive CD8 cells excluded terminally differentiated effector memory CD45RA+ cells. The specimen sequenced was naive CD8+ T cells from PBMCs. Receptor source: a man between 18 and 29 years old in good health. Some clones in this sample may be carry-over from other donors' samples.

The chain combines TRBV5-6 with TRBJ2-1; no clear D. The CDR3 covers 14 residues. CDR1 is SGHDT and CDR2 is YYEEEE in the germline V gene. Between the trimmed V and J ends, which lost 0 bases and 9 bases, there was a span of 13 bases. The CDR3 DNA reads as TGTGCCAGCAGCTTGGCGGGCCCATTCAGTGAGCAGTTCTTC. It translates to CASSLAGPFSEQFF.

V is TRBV10-1 and J is TRBJ2-7; possible D gene TRBD2, 6 bases. The V gene's germline CDR1 is WNHNN and CDR2 SYGVQD (reference sequence). The length of the CDR3 is 13 residues. Trimming took 5 bases from V and 5 from J, leaving 13 bases between them. The CDR3 DNA sequence: TGCGCCAGCAGTCCCGGGGGTGGCCACGAGCAGTACTTC. Its translation: CASSPGGGHEQYF.

This clone was recorded once. The chain joins TRBV19 to TRBJ1-1, with a weak D call TRBD1 (5 bases). This CDR3 is built from 14 residues. Germline V gives CDR1 LNHDA, CDR2 SQIVND (reference sequence). Trimming stripped 5 bases from V and 4 bases from J, with 14 bases between. The chain's CDR3 is CASSLAGTGTEAFF. The CDR3 DNA reads TGTGCCAGTAGTTTGGCCGGGACGGGCACTGAAGCTTTCTTT.

The chain recombines TRBV27 with TRBJ2-2; possibly TRBD2 for D (6 bases). Germline lookup yields CDR1 MNHEY and CDR2 SMNVEV (reference sequence). Trimming left V 3 bases short and J 8 bases short, with 16 bases between. This CDR3 comprises 15 residues. In DNA, the CDR3 is TGTGCCAGCAGTTTGTCCCCAGGCGGGGCTGGGGAGCTGTTTTTT. Translated, it gives CASSLSPGGAGELFF.

As concerns this clone: Other DNA sequences from this sample encode an identical CDR3 as well. The chain links TRBV27 to TRBJ2-7; D uncertain. Trimming left V 0 bases short and J 0 bases short, with 3 bases between. Germline CDR1 and CDR2: MNHEY and SMNVEV (reference sequence). CDR3 size: 13 residues. The CDR3 is CASSLSPSYEQYF. CDR3 coding DNA: TGTGCCAGCAGTTTATCTCCCTCCTACGAGCAGTACTTC.

This CDR3 is CASRFIGGGGGYTF. The CDR3 region has the DNA TGTGCCAGCCGCTTTATCGGAGGTGGTGGTGGCTACACCTTC. The V gene is TRBV6-1, the J gene TRBJ1-2; no clear D. CDR1 MNHNS and CDR2 SASEGT come from the germline V gene. This CDR3 is built from 14 residues. The V gene lost 8 bases and the J gene lost 7 bases, with 20 bases spanning the gap.

V gene TRBV12-5 combines with J gene TRBJ1-5; D might be TRBD1 (6 bases). From germline, CDR1 is LGHNT and CDR2 FRNRAP. V dropped 6 bases and J dropped 5 bases, with 11 bases sitting between them. The CDR3 has 13 residues. CDR3 nucleotide sequence: TGTGCTAGTGGATCTTGGACAGATCAGCCCCAGCATTTT. Amino acid sequence: CASGSWTDQPQHF.

V gene TRBV15 combines with J gene TRBJ1-1, with a tentative D call TRBD1 (6 bases). From germline, CDR1 is LNHNV and CDR2 YYDKDF (reference sequence). The CDR3 spans 15 residues. The ends were cut back, 1 base at V and 4 bases at J, with 13 bases in the middle. CDR3 nucleotides: TGTGCCACCAGCAGAGGTGGGCAGGGGTTCACTGAAGCTTTCTTT. Its protein product is CATSRGGQGFTEAFF.

The chain employs TRBV5-8 and TRBJ2-1; D unclear. V was shortened by 7 bases and J by 5 bases, with 19 bases between the two germline ends. The CDR3 loop spans 15 amino acids. From germline, CDR1 is SGHTS and CDR2 YDEGEE. In DNA form, the CDR3 reads TGTGCCAGCCCCAGGTCGTCGTACAAGAACAATGAGCAGTTCTTC. Its protein is CASPRSSYKNNEQFF.

This clone occurred a few times. The chain carries TRBV2 and TRBJ1-1; TRBD1 matches 8 bases. The CDR3 is 12 residues long. From germline, CDR1 is SNHLY and CDR2 FYNNEI. V lost 10 bases to trimming and J lost 4 bases; unmatched junction nucleotides: 5. CDR3 coding DNA: TGTGCCACAGTGACAGGGGCCACTGAAGCTTTCTTT. This sequence encodes CATVTGATEAFF.

CDR3 sequence: CASSSAGETQYF. DNA of the CDR3: TGTGCCAGCAGTTCAGCGGGAGAGACCCAGTACTTC. This chain uses TRBV28 with TRBJ2-5; possibly TRBD2 for D (6 bases). This CDR3 is 12 amino acids long. Trimming cost V 4 bases and J 4 bases, with 7 bases left between them. Germline CDR1 reads MDHEN; CDR2 reads SYDVKM.

The rearrangement links TRBV2 to TRBJ2-1; a weak D match, TRBD2 (6 bases). CDR3 length equals 15 residues. V lost 5 bases to trimming and J lost 4 bases, with 15 bases between them. CDR1 and CDR2 (germline): SNHLY, FYNNEI. CDR3: CASSSRDFDYNEQFF. The CDR3 nucleotides read TGTGCCAGCAGTTCGCGGGACTTTGATTACAATGAGCAGTTCTTC.

This clone was detected once. The chain links TRBV4-3 to TRBJ1-2; D perhaps matches TRBD1 (5 bases). This CDR3 is built from 15 residues. The germline V gene encodes CDR1 LGHNA and CDR2 YSLEER. Trimming left V 4 bases short and J 5 bases short, with 17 bases between. The CDR3 nucleotides are TGCGCCAGCAGCCCAGACTACACAGGAATTTATGGCTACACCTTC. Translation gives CASSPDYTGIYGYTF.

Note on this clone: Other DNA sequences in this specimen translate into the identical CDR3. The CDR3 DNA reads TGTGCCAGCAGTTTGCTTGGCGGGCAGGGGAGCTACGAGCAGTACTTC. Translated, it gives CASSLLGGQGSYEQYF. The V and J genes are TRBV27 and TRBJ2-7; a possible D gene is TRBD1 (6 bases). The CDR3 contains 16 residues. Germline loops: CDR1 MNHEY, CDR2 SMNVEV (reference sequence). The V end was cut by 3 bases, the J end by 3 bases, with 18 bases between.

The V call is TRBV10-2, the J call TRBJ1-5; D is possibly TRBD1 (5 bases). The CDR3 loop spans 14 amino acids. Germline CDR1 reads WSHSY; CDR2 reads SAAADI. V lost 2 bases, J lost 5 bases, and 10 bases lay in between. CDR3 coding DNA: TGCGCCAGCAGTGAGGGGGGGTACGATCAGCCCCAGCATTTT. Encoded protein: CASSEGGYDQPQHF.

The chain uses TRBV19 and TRBJ1-5; the D is unclear. The CDR3 consists of 17 residues. V lost 4 bases to trimming and J lost 0 bases, with 16 bases between them. Germline assignment: CDR1 LNHDA and CDR2 SQIVND (reference sequence). CDR3 in amino acids: CASSTSSGFYSNQPQHF. CDR3 coding DNA: TGTGCCAGTAGTACCTCCTCGGGTTTTTATAGCAATCAGCCCCAGCATTTT.

The gene calls are TRBV5-1 and TRBJ2-7, with 9 bases matching TRBD1. Germline assignment: CDR1 SGHRS and CDR2 YFSETQ. CDR3 length: 15 residues. Unmatched junction bases numbered 11, after V lost 5 bases and J lost 5 bases. In DNA form, the CDR3 reads TGCGCCAGCAGTAACTCCTACAGGGGGCTTAACGAGCAGTACTTC. It codes for CASSNSYRGLNEQYF.

The chain has TRBV19 and TRBJ2-3; D is ambiguous. In germline, CDR1 is LNHDA, CDR2 SQIVND (reference sequence). V was shortened by 3 bases and J by 0 bases, with 10 bases between the two germline ends. There are 15 residues in the CDR3. The CDR3 spells CASSMGSPSTDTQYF. CDR3 DNA sequence: TGTGCCAGTAGTATGGGCAGTCCCAGCACAGATACGCAGTATTTT.

The V gene is TRBV7-9, the J gene TRBJ2-5, with D unresolved. Germline CDR1 SEHNR, CDR2 FQNEAQ (reference sequence). The CDR3 runs 15 residues. The V gene lost 0 bases and the J gene lost 2 bases, with 10 bases spanning the gap. The CDR3 coding sequence is TGTGCCAGCAGCTTAGCGAATTGGCCTCAAGAGACCCAGTACTTC. Translated: CASSLANWPQETQYF.

The chain has TRBV2 and TRBJ2-5; TRBD1 matches at 8 bases. The trim removed 0 bases at V and 1 base at J, leaving 13 bases unmatched. This CDR3 spans 19 amino acids. Germline V gene data show CDR1 as SNHLY and CDR2 as FYNNEI. The CDR3: CASSEALPGQVRSQETQYF. Written as DNA, the CDR3 is TGTGCCAGCAGTGAAGCGCTTCCGGGACAGGTGAGGAGCCAAGAGACCCAGTACTTC.